This is a list of T cell receptor beta chains from one sample in a study of shared clonotypes between healthy human individuals. Clones were sequenced by immunoSEQ multiplex PCR, and TCRdb holds only the in-frame ones, with some missing. The top ten hold 34% of the sample, which has fewer than 850,000 clones, about 90% seen once. Sequencing was carried out using memory CD8+ T cells from PBMCs. The receptors stem from a man younger than 30 in good health. Some clones in this sample may be carry-over from other donors' samples. CDR3s include the opening cysteine and the closing phenylalanine or tryptophan. The D gene is left open where the match is weak. Clone size appears in some rows only: once, few, many, or a class for an expanded clone.

v_call: TRBV4-1
clone_size: -
cdr3_length: 15
d_call: -
j_call: TRBJ1-1
cdr3_nt: TGCGCCAGCAGCCAAGTTCGGGGTGACAACACTGAAGCTTTCTTT
cdr3_aa: CASSQVRGDNTEAFF

v_call: TRBV30
clone_size: -
cdr3_length: 16
d_call: -
j_call: TRBJ2-7
cdr3_nt: TGTGCCTGGAGACCAGGGGTCAGGGATCCCTCCTACGAGCAGTACTTC
cdr3_aa: CAWRPGVRDPSYEQYF

v_call: TRBV29-1
clone_size: -
cdr3_length: 14
d_call: -
j_call: TRBJ2-7
cdr3_nt: TGCAGCGTTCCGCAGGGGATTGGCCCCTACGAGCAGTACTTC
cdr3_aa: CSVPQGIGPYEQYF

v_call: TRBV4-2
clone_size: few
cdr3_length: 17
d_call: TRBD2
j_call: TRBJ2-1
cdr3_nt: TGTGCCAGCAGCCAAGACGCAGGCGGGAGGGCCCACAATGAGCAGTTCTTC
cdr3_aa: CASSQDAGGRAHNEQFF

v_call: TRBV7-8
clone_size: -
cdr3_length: 14
d_call: -
j_call: TRBJ2-7
cdr3_nt: TGTGCCAGCAGCTTAGGGAGGTATTCCTACGAGCAGTACTTC
cdr3_aa: CASSLGRYSYEQYF

v_call: TRBV15
clone_size: -
cdr3_length: 17
d_call: TRBD2
j_call: TRBJ2-1
cdr3_nt: TGTGCCACCAGCAGGCCAGGCGCGGGAGTCCTCGACAATGAGCAGTTCTTC
cdr3_aa: CATSRPGAGVLDNEQFF

v_call: TRBV19
clone_size: once
cdr3_length: 13
d_call: -
j_call: TRBJ2-5
cdr3_nt: TGTGCCAGTAGTGCGGACCTTGAAGAGACCCAGTACTTC
cdr3_aa: CASSADLEETQYF

v_call: TRBV18
clone_size: once
cdr3_length: 16
d_call: -
j_call: TRBJ2-3
cdr3_nt: TGTGCCAGCTCACCACTACCGGACAGATTCACAGATACGCAGTATTTT
cdr3_aa: CASSPLPDRFTDTQYF

v_call: TRBV10-3
clone_size: -
cdr3_length: 15
d_call: -
j_call: TRBJ1-1
cdr3_nt: TGTGCCACCACCCACGGTAAGGGACCCAACACTGAAGCTTTCTTT
cdr3_aa: CATTHGKGPNTEAFF

v_call: TRBV7-9
clone_size: -
cdr3_length: 15
d_call: TRBD1
j_call: TRBJ2-7
cdr3_nt: TGTGCCAGCAGCTACAGCCAAGGGACAGCCTACGAGCAGTACTTC
cdr3_aa: CASSYSQGTAYEQYF

v_call: TRBV10-3
clone_size: -
cdr3_length: 15
d_call: -
j_call: TRBJ2-1
cdr3_nt: TGTGCCATCAGTGATGTAGCCAACCTCTACAATGAGCAGTTCTTC
cdr3_aa: CAISDVANLYNEQFF

v_call: TRBV7-9
clone_size: few
cdr3_length: 12
d_call: TRBD1
j_call: TRBJ1-5
cdr3_nt: TGTGCCAGCAGTCGACAGGGCCAGCCCCAGCATTTT
cdr3_aa: CASSRQGQPQHF

v_call: TRBV30
clone_size: -
cdr3_length: 17
d_call: -
j_call: TRBJ1-5
cdr3_nt: TGTGCCTGGAGTGCCGGATCCGGGACACCCGGCGATCAGCCCCAGCATTTT
cdr3_aa: CAWSAGSGTPGDQPQHF

v_call: TRBV27
clone_size: -
cdr3_length: 13
d_call: TRBD1
j_call: TRBJ1-2
cdr3_nt: TGTGCCAGCAGTCCTGGACAGGGGGTCTTGGACACCTTC
cdr3_aa: CASSPGQGVLDTF

v_call: TRBV28
clone_size: once
cdr3_length: 14
d_call: -
j_call: TRBJ2-7
cdr3_nt: TGTGCCAGCAGTTTCAGACAGCTAAACTCCGAGCAGTACTTC
cdr3_aa: CASSFRQLNSEQYF

v_call: TRBV7-9
clone_size: -
cdr3_length: 14
d_call: TRBD1
j_call: TRBJ2-7
cdr3_nt: TGTGCCAGCAGCTCGACAGGGGGCCAATACGAGCAGTACTTC
cdr3_aa: CASSSTGGQYEQYF

v_call: TRBV9
clone_size: -
cdr3_length: 11
d_call: -
j_call: TRBJ2-7
cdr3_nt: TGTGCCAGCAGCGAACCTGGAGGTCTGTACTTC
cdr3_aa: CASSEPGGLYF

v_call: TRBV11-2
clone_size: -
cdr3_length: 17
d_call: -
j_call: TRBJ2-2
cdr3_nt: TGTGCCAGCAGCCCCACTCGGGACCACCTGAACACCGGGGAGCTGTTTTTT
cdr3_aa: CASSPTRDHLNTGELFF

v_call: TRBV27
clone_size: once
cdr3_length: 19
d_call: TRBD1
j_call: TRBJ2-5
cdr3_nt: TGTGCCAGCAGTTTATCCCCTAGAGAAGCCAGGGGGCAAGGAGAGACCCAGTACTTC
cdr3_aa: CASSLSPREARGQGETQYF

v_call: TRBV4-3
clone_size: -
cdr3_length: 16
d_call: -
j_call: TRBJ2-1
cdr3_nt: TGCGCCAGCAGCCAAGGCCGGACGATCCAACCCAATGAGCAGTTCTTC
cdr3_aa: CASSQGRTIQPNEQFF

v_call: TRBV7-9
clone_size: -
cdr3_length: 15
d_call: -
j_call: TRBJ1-1
cdr3_nt: TGTGCCAGCAGCTTAGGGGCAGGGATGCTCCCTGAAGCTTTCTTT
cdr3_aa: CASSLGAGMLPEAFF

v_call: TRBV27
clone_size: -
cdr3_length: 20
d_call: TRBD1
j_call: TRBJ2-3
cdr3_nt: TGTGCCAGCAGTCCCCCCGACAGGGGGCGCTTACCTGTCTGGACAGATACGCAGTATTTT
cdr3_aa: CASSPPDRGRLPVWTDTQYF

v_call: TRBV28
clone_size: -
cdr3_length: 20
d_call: -
j_call: TRBJ2-1
cdr3_nt: TGTGCCAGCAGTTTCAGCATATTACTGACCAGGTATAGCTCCTACAATGAGCAGTTCTTC
cdr3_aa: CASSFSILLTRYSSYNEQFF

v_call: TRBV6-4
clone_size: -
cdr3_length: 16
d_call: -
j_call: TRBJ2-7
cdr3_nt: TGTGCCAGCAGTGACTCGGCTGGCGCAGGAGTGGACGAGCAGTACTTC
cdr3_aa: CASSDSAGAGVDEQYF

v_call: TRBV7-9
clone_size: -
cdr3_length: 19
d_call: TRBD1
j_call: TRBJ1-3
cdr3_nt: TGTGCCAGCAGCTCGCCAAACGGACAGGGGCCCAGCTCTGGAAACACCATATATTTT
cdr3_aa: CASSSPNGQGPSSGNTIYF

v_call: TRBV7-9
clone_size: -
cdr3_length: 15
d_call: -
j_call: TRBJ1-1
cdr3_nt: TGTGCCAGCAGCTTAGTTAGTTCCGGGAGACCTGAAGCTTTCTTT
cdr3_aa: CASSLVSSGRPEAFF

v_call: TRBV27
clone_size: -
cdr3_length: 14
d_call: -
j_call: TRBJ1-4
cdr3_nt: TGTGCCAGCAGCACTACCAGTTCTAATGAAAAACTGTTTTTT
cdr3_aa: CASSTTSSNEKLFF

v_call: TRBV5-4
clone_size: -
cdr3_length: 13
d_call: -
j_call: TRBJ2-7
cdr3_nt: TGTGCCAGCAGCTTGGATAAAATCTACGAGCAGTACTTC
cdr3_aa: CASSLDKIYEQYF

v_call: TRBV6-4
clone_size: -
cdr3_length: 15
d_call: -
j_call: TRBJ2-3
cdr3_nt: TGTGCCAGCAGTGACGGTGGCGGGAACACAGATACGCAGTATTTT
cdr3_aa: CASSDGGGNTDTQYF

v_call: TRBV29-1
clone_size: -
cdr3_length: 15
d_call: -
j_call: TRBJ1-2
cdr3_nt: TGCAGCGTTGAAGAGTTGCGGGTCACTAACTATGGCTACACCTTC
cdr3_aa: CSVEELRVTNYGYTF

v_call: TRBV7-9
clone_size: -
cdr3_length: 15
d_call: TRBD1
j_call: TRBJ2-1
cdr3_nt: TGTGCCAGCAGCCAAAGGGACAGCCACCTTAATGAGCAGTTCTTC
cdr3_aa: CASSQRDSHLNEQFF

v_call: TRBV14
clone_size: -
cdr3_length: 17
d_call: -
j_call: TRBJ2-7
cdr3_nt: TGTGCCAGCAGCCCCTACGTTGGGCTAGGCGGGACCTACGAGCAGTACTTC
cdr3_aa: CASSPYVGLGGTYEQYF

v_call: TRBV5-5
clone_size: -
cdr3_length: 15
d_call: -
j_call: TRBJ2-7
cdr3_nt: TGTGCCAGCAGCTTGGATCCCAAAAGGATTTACGAGCAGTACTTC
cdr3_aa: CASSLDPKRIYEQYF

v_call: TRBV9
clone_size: -
cdr3_length: 15
d_call: -
j_call: TRBJ2-2
cdr3_nt: TGTGCCAGCAGCGTTATGGACAGTCCGGGCGGGGAGCTGTTTTTT
cdr3_aa: CASSVMDSPGGELFF

v_call: TRBV19
clone_size: -
cdr3_length: 17
d_call: -
j_call: TRBJ2-1
cdr3_nt: TGTGCCAGTAGTATAGTAGGGAGAGGGAGCCCCTACAATGAGCAGTTCTTC
cdr3_aa: CASSIVGRGSPYNEQFF

v_call: TRBV28
clone_size: -
cdr3_length: 17
d_call: TRBD1
j_call: TRBJ2-5
cdr3_nt: TGTGCCAGCAGTTACCCTCCCGGGACAGCTTCGGTAGAGACCCAGTACTTC
cdr3_aa: CASSYPPGTASVETQYF

v_call: TRBV27
clone_size: -
cdr3_length: 14
d_call: TRBD1
j_call: TRBJ2-7
cdr3_nt: TGTGCCAGCAGTTTAACCGGGACAGGCTACGAGCAGTACTTC
cdr3_aa: CASSLTGTGYEQYF

v_call: TRBV11-3
clone_size: once
cdr3_length: 12
d_call: -
j_call: TRBJ2-7
cdr3_nt: TGTGCCAGCAGCCCCAGAAGTGGCGAGCAGTACTTC
cdr3_aa: CASSPRSGEQYF

v_call: TRBV11-2
clone_size: -
cdr3_length: 16
d_call: -
j_call: TRBJ1-3
cdr3_nt: TGTGCCAGCAGCTTAGTTGGGGGTGCCTCTGGAAACACCATATATTTT
cdr3_aa: CASSLVGGASGNTIYF

v_call: TRBV18
clone_size: -
cdr3_length: 21
d_call: -
j_call: TRBJ2-7
cdr3_nt: TGTGCCAGCTCACCTCGAGGTCTCCCGGGATCTGTCTTTTCGAGGACCTACGAGCAGTACTTC
cdr3_aa: CASSPRGLPGSVFSRTYEQYF

v_call: TRBV19
clone_size: -
cdr3_length: 16
d_call: -
j_call: TRBJ2-1
cdr3_nt: TGTGCCAGTAGTATCGTTGGCAGGTACATCCCCGATGAGCAGTTCTTC
cdr3_aa: CASSIVGRYIPDEQFF